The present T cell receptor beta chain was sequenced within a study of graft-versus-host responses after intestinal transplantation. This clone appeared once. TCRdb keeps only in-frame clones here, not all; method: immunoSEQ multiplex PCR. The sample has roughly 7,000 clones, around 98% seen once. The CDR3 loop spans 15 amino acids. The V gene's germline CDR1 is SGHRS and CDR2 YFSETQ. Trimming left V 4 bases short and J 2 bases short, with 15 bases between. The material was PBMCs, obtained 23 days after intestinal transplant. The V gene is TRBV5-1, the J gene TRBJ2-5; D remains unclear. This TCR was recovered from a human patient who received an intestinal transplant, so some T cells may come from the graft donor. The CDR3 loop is CASSPVMRLQETQYF. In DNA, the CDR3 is TGCGCCAGCAGCCCGGTTATGCGCCTGCAAGAGACCCAGTACTTC.